The 16 T cell receptor beta chains below all came from one sample that was sequenced in a study of blood T cell repertoires in COVID-19 (dated by TCRdb to 2019 to 2021). The receptor library was made with the immunoSEQ multiplex PCR assay. TCRdb provides this immuneACCESS table in a form limited to in-frame rearrangements. Some clones are lacking; in checked studies, under half of them reflect an unresolved V gene, and why the rest are absent is not known. Counted in this sample were about 230,000 clones; 80% to 90% of them appeared once. Around a tenth of the sample goes to the ten largest clones. The material sequenced was peripheral blood. These receptors came from a man aged 50 to 60 with COVID-19, enrolled during active disease.

The chain is built from TRBV5-5 and TRBJ2-7; no firm D call. The V and J ends lost 2 bases and 3 bases respectively, with 3 bases between them. CDR3 length: 11 residues. Germline CDR1 reads SGHKS; CDR2 reads YYEKEE (reference sequence). For the CDR3, the DNA is TGTGCCAGCAGCTTCGGCTACGAGCAGTACTTC. Translation: CASSFGYEQYF.

The rearrangement uses TRBV19 and TRBJ1-3; TRBD1 matches 11 bases. Losses at the gene ends were 4 bases for V and 1 base for J; bases not matched to a gene: 3. The germline V gene encodes CDR1 LNHDA and CDR2 SQIVND (reference sequence). CDR3 length: 16 residues. DNA of the CDR3: TGTGCCAGTAGTAGGGGACAGGGGGAGTCTGGAAACACCATATATTTT. Translating gives CASSRGQGESGNTIYF.

V usage is TRBV5-6 and J usage is TRBJ2-1; 7 nucleotides agree with TRBD2. Germline values: CDR1 SGHDT, CDR2 YYEEEE. The CDR3 is 16 amino acids. V lost 4 bases to trimming and J lost 2 bases; unmatched junction nucleotides: 9. In nucleotides, the CDR3 is TGTGCCAGCAGCGGGGGGGACTCACATGCCTACAATGAGCAGTTCTTC. Protein product: CASSGGDSHAYNEQFF. Filled out from reference TRBV5-6 and TRBJ2-1, the complete variable domain reads DAGVTQSPTHLIKTRGQQVTLRCSPKSGHDTVSWYQQALGQGPQFIFQYYEEEERQRGNFPDRFSGHQFPNYSSELNVNALLLGDSALYLCASSGGDSHAYNEQFFGPGTRLTVL.

The chain carries TRBV27 and TRBJ1-1; 7 nucleotides match TRBD1. Germline V gene data show CDR1 as MNHEY and CDR2 as SMNVEV (reference sequence). The junction had 10 bases not matched to a gene; V was cut back by 5 bases and J by 4 bases. The CDR3 sequence is 15 residues long. CDR3 bases: TGTGCCAGCAGTATCGCGACAGGGTTTAGCACTGAAGCTTTCTTT. Its translation is CASSIATGFSTEAFF.

The CDR3: CARSGRGDTGELFF. The CDR3 coding sequence is TGTGCCCGATCCGGGAGGGGGGACACCGGGGAGCTGTTTTTT. V usage is TRBV30 and J usage is TRBJ2-2, with TRBD2 matching 8 bases. Looked up from germline, CDR1 is GTSNPN and CDR2 is SVGIG (reference sequence). Trimming removed 8 bases from V and 3 bases from J; junction bases left unmatched: 8. The CDR3 covers 14 residues.

The V gene is TRBV15, the J gene TRBJ2-1, with D perhaps matching TRBD1 (6 bases). Trimming stripped 0 bases from V and 4 bases from J, with 16 bases between. The CDR3 contains 17 residues. Looked up from germline, CDR1 is LNHNV and CDR2 is YYDKDF (reference sequence). CDR3 DNA: TGTGCCACCAGCAGAGATCATGGGACATCTCTGTACAATGAGCAGTTCTTC. This sequence encodes CATSRDHGTSLYNEQFF.

The chain combines TRBV11-2 with TRBJ2-1; 10 bases line up with TRBD2. This CDR3 has 15 amino acids. The V and J ends lost 3 bases and 8 bases, in that order; junction bases with no gene match: 7. The germline V gene encodes CDR1 SGHAT and CDR2 FQNNGV. The CDR3 is CASSFGLAGVDEQFF. The CDR3, as DNA: TGTGCCAGCAGCTTCGGTCTAGCGGGAGTAGATGAGCAGTTCTTC.

Only one count was recorded for this clone. This chain connects TRBV15 to TRBJ1-1, with TRBD1 matching over 8 bases. J was trimmed by 4 bases and V by 3 bases; bases with no gene match: 10. This CDR3 has 16 residues. Germline V gene lookup returns CDR1 LNHNV and CDR2 YYDKDF (reference sequence). Here the CDR3 reads CATSSLPGQVGTEAFF. The CDR3 region has the DNA TGTGCCACCAGCAGCCTACCGGGACAGGTGGGCACTGAAGCTTTCTTT.

This chain uses TRBV5-1 with TRBJ1-5, with 12 nucleotides matching TRBD1. The CDR3 runs 14 residues. V lost 3 bases, J lost 8 bases, and 3 bases stayed unmatched. From germline, CDR1 is SGHRS and CDR2 YFSETQ. In nucleotides, the CDR3 is TGCGCCAGCAGCTCGGGACAGGGGGCTGAGCCCCAGCATTTT. It codes for CASSSGQGAEPQHF.

V gene TRBV2 combines with J gene TRBJ2-7; unclear D gene. Germline CDR1 and CDR2: SNHLY and FYNNEI. This CDR3 region has 16 residues. V lost 0 bases and J lost 2, with 14 bases in between. The DNA of the CDR3 is TGTGCCAGCAGTGAAGCGCTGTTCGCCCTAACCTACGAGCAGTACTTC. Encoded protein: CASSEALFALTYEQYF.

The chain couples TRBV5-4 to TRBJ2-1; 11 bases fit TRBD2. Trimming took 5 bases from V and 7 from J; bases not matched to a gene: 8. CDR1 SGHNT and CDR2 YYREEE come from the germline V gene (reference sequence). The CDR3 has 15 residues. CDR3 nucleotide sequence: TGTGCCAGCAGTCTTAGCGGGAGGGCGGGGAATGAGCAGTTCTTC. Translating gives CASSLSGRAGNEQFF.

The CDR3 is CAWRPPGRGLRNYEQYF. The CDR3 nucleotides are TGTGCCTGGAGGCCCCCCGGAAGGGGGCTACGTAACTACGAGCAGTACTTC. J is TRBJ2-7 and V is TRBV30; 7 bases align to TRBD1. This CDR3 is 17 amino acids long. The V and J ends lost 3 bases and 3 bases, in that order; junction bases with no gene match: 17. The germline V gene encodes CDR1 GTSNPN and CDR2 SVGIG (reference sequence).

V gene TRBV5-4 combines with J gene TRBJ2-3; 7 nucleotides align to TRBD2. CDR3 length: 14 amino acids. Germline V gene sequence: CDR1 SGHNT, CDR2 YYREEE (reference sequence). The V gene end was trimmed by 0 bases and the J gene end by 7 bases; junction bases not matched to a gene: 5. CDR3 nucleotide sequence: TGTGCCAGCAGCTTGGGCGGGAGTGAAAATACGCAGTATTTT. Residues: CASSLGGSENTQYF.

Comments on this clone: This may arise from a read error, as a much more abundant clone is one base away. The V gene is TRBV11-2, the J gene TRBJ1-1; the D gene is possibly TRBD1 (5 bases). This CDR3 comprises 13 residues. Per the germline V gene, CDR1 is SGHAT and CDR2 is FQNNGV. V shed 3 bases and J shed 1 base, with 6 bases lying between them. The CDR3 sequence: CASSFQGNTEAFF. Here the CDR3 DNA reads TGTGCCAGCAGCTTCCAGGGGAACACTGAAGCTTTCTTT. The whole variable domain, filled in from reference TRBV11-2 and TRBJ1-1, reads EAGVAQSPRYKIIEKRQSVAFWCNPISGHATLYWYQQILGQGPKLLIQFQNNGVVDDSQLPKDRFSAERLKGVDSTLKIQPAKLEDSAVYLCASSFQGNTEAFFGQGTRLTVV.

This chain joins TRBV18 and TRBJ2-7, with 9 bases identical to TRBD1. This CDR3 contains 14 residues. CDR1 and CDR2 from the germline V gene are KGHSH and LQKENI. J was trimmed by 4 bases and V by 5 bases; bases with no gene match: 6. The CDR3 region is CASSTRQGVYEQYF. The CDR3 coding sequence is TGTGCCAGCTCAACCCGACAGGGGGTTTACGAGCAGTACTTC.

This clone was picked up one time. The chain has TRBV28 and TRBJ1-2; D gene unclear. Trimming shortened V by 4 bases and J by 5 bases, and 11 bases separated the two germline ends. Germline CDR1 is MDHEN and CDR2 is SYDVKM. The CDR3 length is 13 residues. CDR3 sequence: CASSYLIRYGYTF. CDR3 DNA: TGTGCCAGCAGTTACCTGATTCGGTATGGCTACACCTTC.